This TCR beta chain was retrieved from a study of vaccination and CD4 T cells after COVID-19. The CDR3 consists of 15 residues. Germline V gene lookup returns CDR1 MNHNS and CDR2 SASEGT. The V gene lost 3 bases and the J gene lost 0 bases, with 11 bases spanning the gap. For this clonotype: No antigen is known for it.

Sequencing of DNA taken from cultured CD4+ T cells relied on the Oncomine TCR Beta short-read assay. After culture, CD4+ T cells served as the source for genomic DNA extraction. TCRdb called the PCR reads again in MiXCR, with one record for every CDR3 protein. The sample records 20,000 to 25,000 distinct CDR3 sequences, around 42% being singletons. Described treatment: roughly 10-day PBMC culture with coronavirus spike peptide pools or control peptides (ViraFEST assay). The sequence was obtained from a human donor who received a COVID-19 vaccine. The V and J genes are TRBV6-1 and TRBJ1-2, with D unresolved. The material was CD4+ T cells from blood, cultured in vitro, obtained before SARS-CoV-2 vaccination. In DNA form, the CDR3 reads TGTGCCAGCAGTGATTTGGGCTTCACTAACTATGGCTACACCTTC. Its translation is CASSDLGFTNYGYTF.